A single sample is the source of the 25 T cell receptor beta chains below, sequenced in a study of Ad26.COV2.S vaccination and SARS-CoV-2 variants. Produced via immunoSEQ multiplex PCR; TCRdb's table is partial and in-frame only. Of about 350,000 clones detected, around 92% appear once; the ten largest clones hold about 3.8%. Sequencing used peripheral blood, obtained after recovery from COVID-19. The receptors come from a human donor who had recovered from COVID-19.

The J gene is TRBJ1-5, the V gene TRBV6-5; D gene ambiguous. Germline V gene data show CDR1 as MNHEY and CDR2 as SVGAGI. The CDR3 contains 15 residues. The V end was cut by 7 bases, the J end by 4 bases, with 17 bases between. The CDR3 DNA reads as TGTGCCAGCACCGACACCTTACAAGGGAATCAGCCCCAGCATTTT. It translates to CASTDTLQGNQPQHF.

The chain employs TRBV12-3 or TRBV12-4 and TRBJ1-1; D may be TRBD1 (6 bases). Between the trimmed V and J ends, which lost 1 base and 9 bases, there was a span of 12 bases. The CDR3 has 13 amino acids. The chain's CDR3 is CASSLEADRKAFF. In DNA form, the CDR3 reads TGTGCCAGCAGTTTAGAAGCGGACAGAAAAGCTTTCTTT.

The V call is TRBV9, the J call TRBJ2-5, with 8 positions matching TRBD2. The CDR3 is 16 amino acids. Trimming removed 0 bases from V and 6 bases from J; junction bases left unmatched: 10. From germline, CDR1 is SGDLS and CDR2 YYNGEE. The CDR3 loop reads CASSVAPGGPRQTQYF. The CDR3 DNA sequence: TGTGCCAGCAGCGTAGCTCCGGGGGGGCCGAGACAGACCCAGTACTTC.

CDR3 nucleotide sequence: TGTGCCAGCAGCAAAGCGCTTGAGGGGGGCTTAGCGTATTCTGGAAACACCATATATTTT. Protein sequence: CASSKALEGGLAYSGNTIYF. V gene TRBV21-1 combines with J gene TRBJ1-3. TRBV21-1 is listed as a pseudogene. The CDR3 is 20 amino acids.

V is TRBV6-6 and J is TRBJ2-2; 7 bases map to TRBD2. The CDR3 spans 19 residues. The germline V gene has CDR1 MNHNY and CDR2 SVGAGI (reference sequence). Unmatched junction bases numbered 20, after V lost 5 bases and J lost 5 bases. CDR3 coding DNA: TGTGCCAGCAGTCTAAAGAAAAGCGGGACTATCGTAGGGACCGGGGAGCTGTTTTTT. Translation gives CASSLKKSGTIVGTGELFF.

The chain has TRBV25-1 and TRBJ1-6; D is undetermined. Germline assignment: CDR1 MGHDK and CDR2 SYGVNS. V was trimmed by 2 bases and J by 7 bases, leaving 12 bases between them. This CDR3 has 15 amino acids. The CDR3 region is CASSERPPHNSPLHF. CDR3 nucleotides: TGTGCCAGCAGTGAAAGGCCGCCGCACAATTCACCCCTCCACTTT.

The chain's CDR3 is CAIGGGHTDTQYF. Written as DNA, the CDR3 is TGTGCCATCGGCGGGGGCCACACAGATACGCAGTATTTT. This chain connects TRBV10-3 to TRBJ2-3; possible D gene TRBD2, 7 bases. CDR1 is ENHRY and CDR2 is SYGVKD in the germline V gene. With 8 bases removed from V and 2 bases from J, the gap between germline ends came to 11 bases. The CDR3 loop spans 13 amino acids.

The V gene is TRBV6-1, the J gene TRBJ2-1, with D perhaps TRBD1 (5 bases). V was clipped by 2 bases and J by 7 bases, with 12 bases between them. Germline CDR1 is MNHNS and CDR2 is SASEGT. The CDR3 runs to 14 residues. The CDR3 DNA follows: TGTGCCAGCAGTGAATTTAGGGGAAGAAATGAGCAGTTCTTC. Encoded protein: CASSEFRGRNEQFF.

This clone was detected only once. The DNA of the CDR3 is TGTGCCACCCTGACTTCCCCGGGGGAAAAACTGTTTTTT. Translating it yields CATLTSPGEKLFF. The rearrangement joins TRBV6-6 to TRBJ1-4, with D hard to call. Between the trimmed V and J ends, which lost 10 bases and 8 bases, there was a span of 17 bases. The CDR3 extends over 13 amino acids. Per germline, CDR1 MNHNY and CDR2 SVGAGI (reference sequence).

This clone is a singleton in its sample. The V and J genes are TRBV20-1 and TRBJ1-4; no clear D gene. The germline V gene encodes CDR1 DFQATT and CDR2 SNEGSKA (reference sequence). There are 14 residues in the CDR3. V was trimmed by 3 bases and J by 0 bases, leaving 8 bases between them. CDR3 DNA: TGCAGTGCTAGTCCAGGAGCAACTAATGAAAAACTGTTTTTT. Its translation: CSASPGATNEKLFF.

This clone was seen more than once but under ten times. The chain carries TRBV9 and TRBJ2-7; tentative D call: TRBD2 (5 bases). Trimming took off 3 bases at V and 0 bases at J, with 13 bases between the two ends. The CDR3 covers 15 residues. Per the germline V gene, CDR1 is SGDLS and CDR2 is YYNGEE. The CDR3 protein is CASSADLGSSYEQYF. CDR3 nucleotides: TGTGCCAGCAGCGCAGATTTGGGGAGCTCCTACGAGCAGTACTTC.

The chain recombines TRBV19 with TRBJ1-4; D uncertain. Trimming removed 6 bases at V and 0 bases at J, with 14 bases between. The CDR3 is made up of 16 amino acids. Germline CDR1 and CDR2: LNHDA and SQIVND (reference sequence). CDR3 loop: CASRSSRASTNEKLFF. The CDR3, as DNA: TGTGCCAGTAGGTCCTCCCGGGCTTCAACTAATGAAAAACTGTTTTTT.

This chain uses TRBV5-4 with TRBJ2-5; no definite D call. Trimming took off 2 bases at V and 3 bases at J, with 5 bases between the two ends. Germline CDR1 SGHNT, CDR2 YYREEE (reference sequence). The CDR3 sequence is 12 residues long. This CDR3 reads CASSLPEETQYF. The CDR3 DNA reads as TGTGCCAGCAGCTTACCAGAAGAGACCCAGTACTTC.

This clone has only one observation. The V and J genes are TRBV13 and TRBJ2-1, with 13 positions matching TRBD2. The CDR3 has 16 residues. CDR1 is PRHDT, CDR2 FYEKMQ, per germline (reference sequence). J lost 4 bases, V lost 4 bases, and 4 bases had no gene match. CDR3 sequence reads: CASSSGLAGVYNEQFF. CDR3 DNA: TGTGCCAGCAGCTCCGGACTAGCGGGGGTATACAATGAGCAGTTCTTC.

This chain joins TRBV2 and TRBJ1-2; 7 positions match TRBD1. The J segment lost 1 base and the V segment lost 6 bases, leaving 11 bases of the junction unmatched. This CDR3 contains 16 residues. Germline V CDR1 and CDR2: SNHLY, FYNNEI. CDR3 in DNA: TGTGCCAGCAGCGTGGGGACAGCAGTTTTTAACTATGGCTACACCTTC. This sequence encodes CASSVGTAVFNYGYTF.

This clone came up a few times. The chain is built from TRBV9 and TRBJ1-6; D might be TRBD1 (5 bases). The CDR3 runs to 16 residues. Trimming stripped 3 bases from V and 5 bases from J, with 15 bases between. Germline V CDR1 and CDR2: SGDLS, YYNGEE. The CDR3 protein is CASSGDLGHNNSPLHF. The CDR3 DNA is TGTGCCAGCAGCGGGGATCTCGGACACAATAATTCACCCCTCCACTTT.

This clone was seen a single time. The chain uses TRBV6-6 and TRBJ2-7; no clear D. Germline values: CDR1 MNHNY, CDR2 SVGAGI (reference sequence). The CDR3 is 11 amino acids. V was shortened by 6 bases and J by 6 bases, with 9 bases between the two germline ends. The CDR3 protein is CASSPLTEQYF. The CDR3 bases are TGTGCCAGCAGCCCCTTGACCGAGCAGTACTTC.

The J gene is TRBJ1-1, the V gene TRBV19; TRBD1 aligns across 9 bases. Germline V gene data show CDR1 as LNHDA and CDR2 as SQIVND (reference sequence). The V segment lost 4 bases and the J segment 1 base; nucleotides outside the gene matches: 4. The CDR3 consists of 15 residues. CDR3 bases: TGTGCCAGTAGTAAGATGGACAGGGGGAACACTGAAGCTTTCTTT. This sequence encodes CASSKMDRGNTEAFF.

The chain links TRBV7-2 to TRBJ2-3; no clear D gene. The V end lost 5 bases, the J end lost 2 bases, and 14 bases lay between the germline ends. CDR1 is SGHTA, CDR2 FQGNSA, per germline. CDR3 size: 15 residues. CDR3 sequence (DNA): TGTGCCAGCAGCGTATCCGGGCTTCACACAGATACGCAGTATTTT. This encodes CASSVSGLHTDTQYF.

The chain links TRBV5-4 to TRBJ2-7, with 9 bases identical to TRBD1. J was trimmed by 2 bases and V by 5 bases; bases with no gene match: 5. This CDR3 is 14 amino acids long. Germline CDR1 reads SGHNT; CDR2 reads YYREEE (reference sequence). CDR3 amino acids: CASSPGTGTYEQYF. The CDR3 DNA sequence: TGTGCCAGCAGTCCCGGGACAGGGACCTACGAGCAGTACTTC. Complete variable domain (other parts from reference TRBV5-4 and TRBJ2-7): ETGVTQSPTHLIKTRGQQVTLRCSSQSGHNTVSWYQQALGQGPQFIFQYYREEENGRGNFPPRFSGLQFPNYSSELNVNALELDDSALYLCASSPGTGTYEQYFGPGTRLTVT.

Here the CDR3 reads CASSPPPLATGNTIYF. The CDR3 region has the DNA TGCGCCAGCAGCCCCCCTCCCTTAGCTACTGGAAACACCATATATTTT. This chain uses TRBV10-2 with TRBJ1-3; the D is unclear. V lost 6 bases to trimming and J lost 2 bases, with 17 bases between them. The CDR3 runs to 16 residues. Germline V gene sequence: CDR1 WSHSY, CDR2 SAAADI.

The chain combines TRBV11-3 with TRBJ2-1, with TRBD2 matching over 9 bases. Germline CDR1 and CDR2: SGHNT and YENEEA. Trimming removed 5 bases from V and 7 bases from J; junction bases left unmatched: 9. This CDR3 is built from 15 residues. CDR3 residues: CASSRSSGAGNEQFF. The CDR3 bases are TGTGCCAGCAGCCGATCTAGCGGGGCTGGGAATGAGCAGTTCTTC.

The V and J genes are TRBV25-1 and TRBJ2-5, with D tentatively TRBD1 or TRBD2 (6 bases each). The CDR3 consists of 14 residues. Germline CDR1 MGHDK, CDR2 SYGVNS. V shed 3 bases and J shed 4 bases, with 12 bases lying between them. The CDR3 region is CASSDWGAGETQYF. CDR3 nucleotides: TGTGCCAGCAGTGATTGGGGGGCGGGAGAGACCCAGTACTTC.

The chain uses TRBV27 and TRBJ1-2, with TRBD1 as a possible D gene (5 bases). V was trimmed by 6 bases and J by 2 bases, leaving 16 bases between them. This CDR3 contains 15 residues. Germline V gene sequence: CDR1 MNHEY, CDR2 SMNVEV (reference sequence). CDR3 sequence (DNA): TGTGCCAGCAGCTCCGCCTTTAGGGGAAACTATGGCTACACCTTC. Translated: CASSSAFRGNYGYTF.

V gene TRBV7-9 combines with J gene TRBJ2-1, with D perhaps matching TRBD1 (5 bases). The V gene lost 1 base and the J gene lost 10 bases, with 8 bases spanning the gap. CDR3 length: 12 residues. Germline CDR1 SEHNR, CDR2 FQNEAQ (reference sequence). CDR3 bases: TGTGCCAGCAGCTTAGTGGACATCGAGCAGTTCTTC. It codes for CASSLVDIEQFF.